Shown below are 2 T cell receptor beta chains from a single sample sequenced in a study of blood T cell repertoires in COVID-19. Clones were read by immunoSEQ multiplex PCR, and TCRdb kept only the in-frame ones, dropping some. The data contain over 200,000 clones, less than 90% of them singletons. The sequenced sample consisted of PBMCs or T cells enriched from blood (not recorded which). All receptors derive from a woman between 45 and 60 years old in a cohort exposed to, infected with or recovered from COVID-19 (not recorded which).

The chain links TRBV5-4 to TRBJ1-4, with D tentatively TRBD1 (6 bases). The germline V gene encodes CDR1 SGHNT and CDR2 YYREEE (reference sequence). Trimming removed 4 bases from V and 8 bases from J, with 21 bases in between. The CDR3 spans 16 residues. The CDR3, as DNA: TGTGCCAGCAGCCCGGGGGGCCGGGTCCATGGGGAAAAACTGTTTTTT. As protein: CASSPGGRVHGEKLFF.

The chain combines TRBV7-6 with TRBJ2-7, with D perhaps TRBD2 (5 bases). Germline assignment: CDR1 SGHVS and CDR2 FNYEAQ. Trimming removed 11 bases at V and 3 bases at J, with 23 bases between. CDR3 length equals 15 residues. CDR3 nucleotide sequence: TGTGCCGGGCTAGGTCCGGGGAGAGTGGACTACGAGCAGTACTTC. This translates into CAGLGPGRVDYEQYF.